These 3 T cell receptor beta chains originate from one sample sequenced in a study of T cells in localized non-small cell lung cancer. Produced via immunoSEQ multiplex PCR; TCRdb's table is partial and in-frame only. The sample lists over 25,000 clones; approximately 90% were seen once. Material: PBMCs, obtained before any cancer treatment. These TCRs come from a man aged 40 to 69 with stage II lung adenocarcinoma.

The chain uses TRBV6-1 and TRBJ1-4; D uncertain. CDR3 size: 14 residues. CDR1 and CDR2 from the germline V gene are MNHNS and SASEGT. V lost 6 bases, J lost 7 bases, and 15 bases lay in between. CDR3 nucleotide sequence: TGTGCCAGCAGCCTGATTTTCCCCAGTGAAAAACTGTTTTTT. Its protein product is CASSLIFPSEKLFF.

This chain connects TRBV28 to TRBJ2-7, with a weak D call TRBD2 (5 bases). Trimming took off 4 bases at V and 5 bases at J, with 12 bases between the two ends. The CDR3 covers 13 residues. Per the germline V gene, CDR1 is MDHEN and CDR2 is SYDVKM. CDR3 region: CASSSPAEDEQYF. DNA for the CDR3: TGTGCCAGCAGTTCCCCAGCGGAGGACGAGCAGTACTTC.

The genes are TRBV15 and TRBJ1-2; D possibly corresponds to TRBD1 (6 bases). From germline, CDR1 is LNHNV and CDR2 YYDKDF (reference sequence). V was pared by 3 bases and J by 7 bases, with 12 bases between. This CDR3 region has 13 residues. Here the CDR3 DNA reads TGTGCCACCAGCAGGAACAGGGACGGTGGCTACACCTTC. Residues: CATSRNRDGGYTF.